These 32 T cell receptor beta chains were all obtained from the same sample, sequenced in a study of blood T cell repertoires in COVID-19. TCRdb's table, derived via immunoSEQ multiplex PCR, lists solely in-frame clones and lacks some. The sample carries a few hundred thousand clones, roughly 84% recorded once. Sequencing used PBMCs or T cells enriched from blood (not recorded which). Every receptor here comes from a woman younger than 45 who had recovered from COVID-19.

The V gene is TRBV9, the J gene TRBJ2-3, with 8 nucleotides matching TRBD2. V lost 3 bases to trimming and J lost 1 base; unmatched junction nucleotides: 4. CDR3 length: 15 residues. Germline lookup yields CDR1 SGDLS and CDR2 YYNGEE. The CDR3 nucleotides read TGTGCCAGCAGCGGACGGGGGGGCGGCACAGATACGCAGTATTTT. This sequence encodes CASSGRGGGTDTQYF.

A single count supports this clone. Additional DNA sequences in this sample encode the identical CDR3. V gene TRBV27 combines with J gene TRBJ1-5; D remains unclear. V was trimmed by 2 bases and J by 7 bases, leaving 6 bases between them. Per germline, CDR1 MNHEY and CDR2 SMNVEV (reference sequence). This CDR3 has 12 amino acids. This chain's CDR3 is CASSLPGQPQHF. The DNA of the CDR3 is TGTGCCAGCAGTTTACCGGGGCAGCCCCAGCATTTT.

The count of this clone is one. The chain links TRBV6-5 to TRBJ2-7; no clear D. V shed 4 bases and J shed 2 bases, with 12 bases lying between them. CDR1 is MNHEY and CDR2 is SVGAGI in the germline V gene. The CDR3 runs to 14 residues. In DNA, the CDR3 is TGTGCCAGCAGTTCCTTCCCCGGTGCCTACGAGCAGTACTTC. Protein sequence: CASSSFPGAYEQYF.

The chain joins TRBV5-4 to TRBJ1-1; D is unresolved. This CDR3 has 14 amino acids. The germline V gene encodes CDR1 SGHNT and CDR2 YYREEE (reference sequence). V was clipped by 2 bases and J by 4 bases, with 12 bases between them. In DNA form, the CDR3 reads TGTGCCAGCAGCTTACGTGGGCGCAGCACTGAAGCTTTCTTT. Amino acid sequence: CASSLRGRSTEAFF. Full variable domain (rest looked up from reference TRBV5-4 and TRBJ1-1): ETGVTQSPTHLIKTRGQQVTLRCSSQSGHNTVSWYQQALGQGPQFIFQYYREEENGRGNFPPRFSGLQFPNYSSELNVNALELDDSALYLCASSLRGRSTEAFFGQGTRLTVV.

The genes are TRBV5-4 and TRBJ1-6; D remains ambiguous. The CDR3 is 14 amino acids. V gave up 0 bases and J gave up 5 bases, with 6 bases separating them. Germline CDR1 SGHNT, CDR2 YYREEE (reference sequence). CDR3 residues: CASSLDRDNSPLHF. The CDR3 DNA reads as TGTGCCAGCAGCTTGGACAGAGATAATTCACCCCTCCACTTT.

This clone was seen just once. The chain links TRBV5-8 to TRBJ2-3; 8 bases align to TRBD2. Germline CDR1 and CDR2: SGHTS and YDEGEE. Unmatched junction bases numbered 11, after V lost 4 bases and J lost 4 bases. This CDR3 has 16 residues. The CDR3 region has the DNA TGTGCCAGCAGCCCAGGACTAGCTACCTCGCCAGATACGCAGTATTTT. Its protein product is CASSPGLATSPDTQYF.

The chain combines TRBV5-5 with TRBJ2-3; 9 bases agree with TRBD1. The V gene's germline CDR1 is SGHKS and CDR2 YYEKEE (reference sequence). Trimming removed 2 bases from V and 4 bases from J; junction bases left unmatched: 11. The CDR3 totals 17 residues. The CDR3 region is CASSFEGQGRLADTQYF. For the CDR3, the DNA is TGTGCCAGCAGCTTTGAAGGACAGGGGAGACTGGCAGATACGCAGTATTTT.

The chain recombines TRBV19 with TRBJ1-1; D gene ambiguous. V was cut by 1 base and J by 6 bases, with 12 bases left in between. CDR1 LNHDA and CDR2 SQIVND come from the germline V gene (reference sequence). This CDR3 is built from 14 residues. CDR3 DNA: TGTGCCAGTAGTATAGGCGGGATTGTCGCTGAAGCTTTCTTT. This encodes CASSIGGIVAEAFF.

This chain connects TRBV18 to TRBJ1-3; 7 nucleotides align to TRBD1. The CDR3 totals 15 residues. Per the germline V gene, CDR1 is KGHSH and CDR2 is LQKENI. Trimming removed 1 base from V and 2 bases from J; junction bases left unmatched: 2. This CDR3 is CASSPQGQPGNTIYF. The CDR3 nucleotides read TGTGCCAGCTCACCACAGGGACAGCCTGGAAACACCATATATTTT.

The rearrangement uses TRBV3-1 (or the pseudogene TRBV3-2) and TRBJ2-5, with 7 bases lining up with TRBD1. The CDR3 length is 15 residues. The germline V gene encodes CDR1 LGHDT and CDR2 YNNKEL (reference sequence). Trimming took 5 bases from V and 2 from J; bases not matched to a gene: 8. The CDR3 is CASSFWDSKQETQYF. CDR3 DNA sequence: TGTGCCAGCAGCTTTTGGGACAGCAAACAAGAGACCCAGTACTTC.

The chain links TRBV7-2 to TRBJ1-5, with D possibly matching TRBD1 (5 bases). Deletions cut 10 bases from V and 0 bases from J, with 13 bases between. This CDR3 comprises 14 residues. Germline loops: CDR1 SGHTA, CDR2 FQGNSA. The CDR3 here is CATGGPYSNQPQHF. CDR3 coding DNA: TGTGCCACCGGGGGACCTTATAGCAATCAGCCCCAGCATTTT.

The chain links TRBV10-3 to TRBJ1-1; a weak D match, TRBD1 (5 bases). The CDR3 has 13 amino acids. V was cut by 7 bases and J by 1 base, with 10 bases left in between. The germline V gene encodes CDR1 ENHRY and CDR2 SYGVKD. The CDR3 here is CAITEQGNTEAFF. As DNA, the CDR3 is TGTGCCATCACCGAGCAGGGGAACACTGAAGCTTTCTTT.

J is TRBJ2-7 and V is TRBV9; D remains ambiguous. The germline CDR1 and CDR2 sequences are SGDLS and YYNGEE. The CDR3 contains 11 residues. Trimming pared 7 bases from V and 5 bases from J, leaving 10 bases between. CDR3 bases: TGTGCCAGCGGGTTGGGCGACGAGCAGTACTTC. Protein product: CASGLGDEQYF.

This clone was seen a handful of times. The CDR3 coding sequence is TGTGCCAGCAGCCGACAGGGGGCTGTTGGCAATTCACCCCTCCACTTT. Translated, it gives CASSRQGAVGNSPLHF. The chain joins TRBV7-9 to TRBJ1-6; 10 positions match TRBD1. This CDR3 region has 16 residues. With V trimmed by 5 bases and J by 7 bases, 8 bases remained unmatched. CDR1 is SEHNR and CDR2 is FQNEAQ in the germline V gene (reference sequence).

The CDR3 DNA reads TGTGCCACCAGCAGAGATAAAGGCCTAGCGGGGGGGACCACCGGGGAGCTGTTTTTT. Translation: CATSRDKGLAGGTTGELFF. The V and J genes are TRBV15 and TRBJ2-2, with TRBD2 matching 12 bases. CDR1 is LNHNV, CDR2 YYDKDF, per germline (reference sequence). V was pared by 0 bases and J by 4 bases, with 9 bases of the junction left unmatched. The CDR3 is 19 residues long.

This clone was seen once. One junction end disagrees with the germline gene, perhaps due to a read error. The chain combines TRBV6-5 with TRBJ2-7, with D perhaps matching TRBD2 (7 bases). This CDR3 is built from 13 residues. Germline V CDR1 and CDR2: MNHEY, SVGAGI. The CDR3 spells CAISRGGAREQYF. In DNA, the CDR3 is TGTGCCATCAGTAGGGGGGGGGCCCGGGAGCAGTACTTC.

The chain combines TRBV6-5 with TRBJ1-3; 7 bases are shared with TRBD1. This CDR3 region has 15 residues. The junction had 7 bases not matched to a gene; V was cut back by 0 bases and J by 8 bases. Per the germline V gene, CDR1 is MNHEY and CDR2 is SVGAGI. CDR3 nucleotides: TGTGCCAGCAGTTACTCGGGGACAGACGCGGACACCATATATTTT. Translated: CASSYSGTDADTIYF.

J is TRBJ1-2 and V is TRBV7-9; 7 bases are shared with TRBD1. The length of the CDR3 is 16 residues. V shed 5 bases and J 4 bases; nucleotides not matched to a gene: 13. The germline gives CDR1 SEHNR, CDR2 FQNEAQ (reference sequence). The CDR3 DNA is TGTGCCAGCAGCCCCGGGGCAAGGGCAGGGGGCTATGGCTACACCTTC. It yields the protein CASSPGARAGGYGYTF.

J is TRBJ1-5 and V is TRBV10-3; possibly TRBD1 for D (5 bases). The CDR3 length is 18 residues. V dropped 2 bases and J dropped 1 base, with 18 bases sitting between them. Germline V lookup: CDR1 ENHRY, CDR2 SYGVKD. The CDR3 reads CAISETFTSTASNQPQHF. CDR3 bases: TGTGCCATCAGTGAGACTTTCACCTCGACAGCAAGCAATCAGCCCCAGCATTTT.

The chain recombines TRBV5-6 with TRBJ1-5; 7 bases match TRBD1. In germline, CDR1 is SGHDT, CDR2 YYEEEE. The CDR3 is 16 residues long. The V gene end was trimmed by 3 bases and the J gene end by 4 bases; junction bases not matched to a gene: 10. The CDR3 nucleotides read TGTGCCAGCAGCTCAGGGGGACGAGGATTAAATCAGCCCCAGCATTTT. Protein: CASSSGGRGLNQPQHF. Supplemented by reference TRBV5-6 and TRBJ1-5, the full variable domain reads DAGVTQSPTHLIKTRGQQVTLRCSPKSGHDTVSWYQQALGQGPQFIFQYYEEEERQRGNFPDRFSGHQFPNYSSELNVNALLLGDSALYLCASSSGGRGLNQPQHFGDGTRLSIL.

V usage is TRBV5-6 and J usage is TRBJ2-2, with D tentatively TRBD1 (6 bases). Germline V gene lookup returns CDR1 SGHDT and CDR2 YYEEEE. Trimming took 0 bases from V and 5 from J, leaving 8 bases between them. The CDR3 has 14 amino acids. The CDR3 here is CASSLGQVTGELFF. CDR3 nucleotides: TGTGCCAGCAGCTTGGGACAGGTGACCGGGGAGCTGTTTTTT. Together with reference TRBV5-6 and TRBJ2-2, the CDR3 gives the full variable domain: DAGVTQSPTHLIKTRGQQVTLRCSPKSGHDTVSWYQQALGQGPQFIFQYYEEEERQRGNFPDRFSGHQFPNYSSELNVNALLLGDSALYLCASSLGQVTGELFFGEGSRLTVL.

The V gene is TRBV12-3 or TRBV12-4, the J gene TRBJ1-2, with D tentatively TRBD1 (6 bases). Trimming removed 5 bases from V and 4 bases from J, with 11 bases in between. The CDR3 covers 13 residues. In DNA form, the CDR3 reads TGTGCCAGCAGTCACAGGGAGGGCTATGGCTACACCTTC. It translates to CASSHREGYGYTF.

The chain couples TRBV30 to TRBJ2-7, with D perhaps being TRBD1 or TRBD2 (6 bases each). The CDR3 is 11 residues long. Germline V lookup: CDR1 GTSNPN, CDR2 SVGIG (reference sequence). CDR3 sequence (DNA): TGTACCGGGGGCAGGGCGAAAGAGCAGTACTTC. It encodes CTGGRAKEQYF.

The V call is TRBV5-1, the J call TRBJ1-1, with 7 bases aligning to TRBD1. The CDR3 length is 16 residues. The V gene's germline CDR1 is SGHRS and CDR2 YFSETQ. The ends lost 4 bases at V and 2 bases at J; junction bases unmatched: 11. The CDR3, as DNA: TGCGCCAGCAGCATAGAGCCCGGGACAGATAACACTGAAGCTTTCTTT. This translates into CASSIEPGTDNTEAFF.

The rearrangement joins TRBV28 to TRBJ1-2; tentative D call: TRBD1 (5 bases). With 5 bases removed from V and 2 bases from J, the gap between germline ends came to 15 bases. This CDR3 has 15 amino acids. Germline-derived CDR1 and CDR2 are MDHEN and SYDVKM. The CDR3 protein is CASSIRGGGNYGYTF. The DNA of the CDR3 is TGTGCCAGCAGTATCCGGGGGGGTGGGAACTATGGCTACACCTTC.

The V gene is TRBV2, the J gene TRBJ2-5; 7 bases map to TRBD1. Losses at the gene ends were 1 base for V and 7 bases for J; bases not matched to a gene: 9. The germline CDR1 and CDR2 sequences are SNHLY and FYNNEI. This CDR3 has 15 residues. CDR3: CASSEVTGKYGTQYF. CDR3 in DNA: TGTGCCAGCAGTGAAGTGACAGGGAAATATGGGACCCAGTACTTC. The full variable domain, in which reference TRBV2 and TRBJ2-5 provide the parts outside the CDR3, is EPEVTQTPSHQVTQMGQEVILRCVPISNHLYFYWYRQILGQKVEFLVSFYNNEISEKSEIFDDQFSVERPDGSNFTLKIRSTKLEDSAMYFCASSEVTGKYGTQYFGPGTRLLVL.

CDR3 DNA sequence: TGTGCCAGCACCCCGGCGACTAGCGGTGATTTCGGGGAGCTGTTTTTT. Protein: CASTPATSGDFGELFF. This chain joins TRBV5-4 and TRBJ2-2, with 9 bases that match TRBD2. CDR3 length: 16 amino acids. Per the germline V gene, CDR1 is SGHNT and CDR2 is YYREEE (reference sequence). After removal of 6 bases from V and 7 bases from J, the junction contained 13 bases not matched to a gene.

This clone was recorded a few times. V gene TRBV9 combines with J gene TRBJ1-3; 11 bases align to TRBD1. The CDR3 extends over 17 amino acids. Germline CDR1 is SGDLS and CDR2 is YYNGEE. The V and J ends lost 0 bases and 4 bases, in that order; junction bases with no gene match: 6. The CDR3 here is CASSVGTGGASGNTIYF. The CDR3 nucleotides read TGTGCCAGCAGCGTAGGGACAGGGGGCGCATCAGGAAACACCATATATTTT.

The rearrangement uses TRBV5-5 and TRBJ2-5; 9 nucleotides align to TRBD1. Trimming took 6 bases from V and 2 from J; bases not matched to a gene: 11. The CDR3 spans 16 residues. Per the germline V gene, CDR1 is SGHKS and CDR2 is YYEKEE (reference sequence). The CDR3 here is CASNHFWTGAQETQYF. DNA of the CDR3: TGTGCCAGCAACCACTTTTGGACAGGGGCGCAAGAGACCCAGTACTTC.

In nucleotides, the CDR3 is TGTGCCAGCAGCAGGGACAGCTCTAACTATGGCTACACCTTC. Translating it yields CASSRDSSNYGYTF. The J gene is TRBJ1-2, the V gene TRBV5-4, with 7 bases aligning to TRBD1. Trimming at V came to 4 bases and at J to 0 bases, leaving 3 bases not matched to a gene. This CDR3 region has 14 residues. Germline V gives CDR1 SGHNT, CDR2 YYREEE (reference sequence).

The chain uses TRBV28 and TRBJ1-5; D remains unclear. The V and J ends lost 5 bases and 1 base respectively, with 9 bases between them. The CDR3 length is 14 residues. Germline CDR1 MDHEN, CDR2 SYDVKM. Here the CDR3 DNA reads TGTGCCAGCAGTAATGGCGGCAGCAATCAGCCCCAGCATTTT. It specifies CASSNGGSNQPQHF.

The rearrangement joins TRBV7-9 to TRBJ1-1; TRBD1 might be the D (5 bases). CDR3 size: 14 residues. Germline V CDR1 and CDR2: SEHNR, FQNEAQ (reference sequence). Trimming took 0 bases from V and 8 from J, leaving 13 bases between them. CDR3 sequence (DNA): TGTGCCAGCAGCTTAGCTCTTGGGGCGGTGGAAGCTTTCTTT. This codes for CASSLALGAVEAFF. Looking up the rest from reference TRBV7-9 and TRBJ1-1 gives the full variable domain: DTGVSQNPRHKITKRGQNVTFRCDPISEHNRLYWYRQTLGQGPEFLTYFQNEAQLEKSRLLSDRFSAERPKGSFSTLEIQRTEQGDSAMYLCASSLALGAVEAFFGQGTRLTVV.